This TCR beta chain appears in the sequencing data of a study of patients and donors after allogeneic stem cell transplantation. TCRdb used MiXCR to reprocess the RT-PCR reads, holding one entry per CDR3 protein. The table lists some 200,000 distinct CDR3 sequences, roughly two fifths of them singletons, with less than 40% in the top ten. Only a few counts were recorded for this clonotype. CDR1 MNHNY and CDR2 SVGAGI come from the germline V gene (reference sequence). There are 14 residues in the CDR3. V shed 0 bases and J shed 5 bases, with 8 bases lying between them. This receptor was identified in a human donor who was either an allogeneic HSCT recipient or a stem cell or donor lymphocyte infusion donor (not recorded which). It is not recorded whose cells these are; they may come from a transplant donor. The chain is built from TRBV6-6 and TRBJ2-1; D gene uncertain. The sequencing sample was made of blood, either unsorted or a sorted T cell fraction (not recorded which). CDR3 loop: CASSYSSTNNEQFF. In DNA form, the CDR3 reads TGTGCCAGCAGTTACTCGAGTACGAACAATGAGCAGTTCTTC.